This T cell receptor (beta chain) was profiled in a study of regulatory and conventional T cells in RAG deficiency. Findings and limits, study-wide: Control T-cell subsets had markedly higher Shannon entropy and lower Simpson indices than RAG-deficient patients.

Assay used: immunoSEQ multiplex PCR; TCRdb lists only in-frame clones, some missing. The sample carries about 24,000 clones, around 95% recorded once. The sorted conventional CD4+ T cells were CD25-low and CD127-high, with genomic DNA sequenced. The germline CDR1 and CDR2 sequences are MNHEY and SVGAGI. There are 14 residues in the CDR3. J was trimmed by 8 bases and V by 2 bases; bases with no gene match: 5. About this clone: What it binds is not known.

These same data were also listed under a study on regulatory T cells. From that report: The PCR used 52 TRBV and 13 TRBJ primers. Skewed V and J usage and few unique V-J pairs marked patient repertoires, most in Tregs.

Material for sequencing was CD25- CD4+ T cells sorted from blood. The rearrangement links TRBV6-5 to TRBJ1-5; 8 nucleotides agree with TRBD1. This TCR was sampled from a human donor in good health. The CDR3 DNA reads TGTGCCAGCAGTTACGCAGGGGGCAGTGAGCCCCAGCATTTT. It codes for CASSYAGGSEPQHF.